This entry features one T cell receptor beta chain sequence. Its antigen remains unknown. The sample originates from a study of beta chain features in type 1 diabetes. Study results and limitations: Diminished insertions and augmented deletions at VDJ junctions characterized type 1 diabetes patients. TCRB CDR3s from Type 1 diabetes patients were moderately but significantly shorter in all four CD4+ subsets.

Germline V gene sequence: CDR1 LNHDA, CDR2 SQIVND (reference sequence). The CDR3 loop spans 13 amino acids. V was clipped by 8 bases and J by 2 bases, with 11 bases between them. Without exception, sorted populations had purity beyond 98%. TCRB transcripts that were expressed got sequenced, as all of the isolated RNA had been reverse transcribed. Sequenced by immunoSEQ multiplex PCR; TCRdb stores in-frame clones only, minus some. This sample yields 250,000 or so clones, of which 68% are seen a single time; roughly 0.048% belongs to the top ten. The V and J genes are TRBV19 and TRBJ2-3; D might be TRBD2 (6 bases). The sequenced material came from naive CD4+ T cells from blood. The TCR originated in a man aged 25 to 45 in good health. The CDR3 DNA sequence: TGTGCCAGTCTCCCTAGCGACACAGATACGCAGTATTTT. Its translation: CASLPSDTDTQYF.